The rows below give T cell receptor beta chains drawn from one sample of a study of T-cell reconstitution after alpha-beta-depleted transplantation in children. One entry per CDR3 protein, called by TCRdb with MiXCR from the PCR reads. The profile shows about 160,000 distinct CDR3 sequences, 11% of them singletons. The material sequenced was PBMCs, taken before TCRalphabeta/CD19-depleted stem cell transplant. The receptors stem from a boy aged 2-15 years with acute myeloid leukemia, due to receive a stem cell transplant. The CDR3 runs from the conserved cysteine through the conserved F or W. Each record gives: J gene, V gene, D gene, clone size, CDR3 protein, CDR3 DNA. The D gene is left open where the match is weak. Not every row has a clone size; where given, it reads once, few, many or a size class.

j_call: TRBJ1-1
v_call: TRBV6-1
d_call: NA
clone_size: many
cdr3_aa: CATKVGNTEAFF
cdr3_nt: TGTGCCACTAAGGTGGGGAACACTGAAGCTTTCTTT

j_call: TRBJ2-7
v_call: TRBV20-1
d_call: NA
clone_size: many
cdr3_aa: CSARDLGYEQYF
cdr3_nt: TGCAGTGCTAGAGATTTGGGCTACGAGCAGTACTTC

j_call: TRBJ2-2
v_call: TRBV29-1
d_call: NA
clone_size: many
cdr3_aa: CSVETGQGTGELFF
cdr3_nt: TGCAGCGTTGAAACAGGTCAGGGGACCGGGGAGCTGTTTTTT

j_call: TRBJ1-5
v_call: TRBV24-1
d_call: NA
clone_size: many
cdr3_aa: CATSDPGQPQHF
cdr3_nt: TGTGCCACCAGTGATCCCGGTCAGCCCCAGCATTTT

j_call: TRBJ1-6
v_call: TRBV5-1
d_call: NA
clone_size: many
cdr3_aa: CASSFQGRNSPLHF
cdr3_nt: TGCGCCAGCAGCTTTCAGGGGCGCAATTCACCCCTCCACTTT

j_call: TRBJ2-5
v_call: TRBV12-3/TRBV12-4
d_call: NA
clone_size: many
cdr3_aa: CASSLGPASQYF
cdr3_nt: TGTGCCAGCAGTTTAGGTCCGGCGTCCCAGTACTTC

j_call: TRBJ1-2
v_call: TRBV7-2
d_call: TRBD1
clone_size: many
cdr3_aa: CASSSRDRPYGYTF
cdr3_nt: TGTGCCAGCAGCTCCCGGGACAGACCATATGGCTACACCTTC

j_call: TRBJ2-5
v_call: TRBV5-1
d_call: NA
clone_size: many
cdr3_aa: CASSFGTFQYF
cdr3_nt: TGCGCCAGCAGCTTCGGGACTTTCCAGTACTTC

j_call: TRBJ2-2
v_call: TRBV7-3
d_call: TRBD1
clone_size: many
cdr3_aa: CASSKGTANTGELFF
cdr3_nt: TGTGCCAGCAGCAAAGGGACAGCGAACACCGGGGAGCTGTTTTTT

j_call: TRBJ2-7
v_call: TRBV5-1
d_call: NA
clone_size: many
cdr3_aa: CASSIGQAGDEQYF
cdr3_nt: TGCGCCAGCAGCATAGGACAAGCCGGGGACGAGCAGTACTTC

j_call: TRBJ2-3
v_call: TRBV5-5
d_call: NA
clone_size: many
cdr3_aa: CASSFQGSTDTQYF
cdr3_nt: TGTGCCAGCAGCTTCCAAGGGTCCACAGATACGCAGTATTTT

j_call: TRBJ2-5
v_call: TRBV28
d_call: NA
clone_size: many
cdr3_aa: CASSFWLQGGETQYF
cdr3_nt: TGTGCCAGCAGTTTTTGGCTCCAAGGAGGAGAGACCCAGTACTTC

j_call: TRBJ1-2
v_call: TRBV18
d_call: TRBD1
clone_size: NA
cdr3_aa: CASSAPGQNYGYTF
cdr3_nt: TGTGCCAGCTCTGCCCCGGGACAGAACTATGGCTACACCTTC

j_call: TRBJ2-2
v_call: TRBV3-1
d_call: NA
clone_size: many
cdr3_aa: CASSQAPANTGELFF
cdr3_nt: TGTGCCAGCAGCCAAGCCCCAGCGAACACCGGGGAGCTGTTTTTT

j_call: TRBJ1-4
v_call: TRBV4-1
d_call: TRBD1
clone_size: NA
cdr3_aa: CASSHLGTGSFEKLFF
cdr3_nt: TGCGCCAGCAGCCACCTCGGGACAGGGTCTTTTGAAAAACTGTTTTTT